This is a list of T cell receptor beta chains from one sample in a study of cytomegalovirus exposure and HLA in healthy donors. The data were produced by immunoSEQ multiplex PCR, yet TCRdb's version contains in-frame clones alone and is incomplete. The sample consists of 71,000 or so clones, 94% of them appearing once. Material: PBMCs. The receptors were gathered from a woman in her late teens or twenties in good health and CMV-seronegative. Each CDR3 is given with its conserved first and last residue. A D gene is named only where the DNA matches it firmly. Clone size is shown for a subset of rows, as once, few, many or a class of expanded clone.

V	size	D	J	DNA	CDR3
TRBV10-3	-	TRBD1	TRBJ2-7	TGTGCCATCTTAAGGGACAGGGACTCCTACGAGCAGTACTTC	CAILRDRDSYEQYF
TRBV7-8	-	-	TRBJ2-7	TGTGCCAGCAGCCCCCGAAGGATAGGGAGCTCCTACGAGCAGTACTTC	CASSPRRIGSSYEQYF
TRBV6-5	-	-	TRBJ1-1	TGTGCCAGCAGTTACTCCCCCGGGGTGCCTGAAGCTTTCTTT	CASSYSPGVPEAFF
TRBV30	-	TRBD2	TRBJ2-2	TGTGCCCAGGGTAGCGGGCCTAACACCGGGGAGCTGTTTTTT	CAQGSGPNTGELFF
TRBV6-5	-	TRBD2	TRBJ2-5	TGTGCCAGCAGTTACTCGAGACTAGCCCAAGAGACCCAGTACTTC	CASSYSRLAQETQYF
TRBV5-4	-	TRBD1	TRBJ1-1	TGTGCCAGCAGCTCAAGACAGGGTGAAGGCAATGAAGCTTTCTTT	CASSSRQGEGNEAFF
TRBV4-1	-	-	TRBJ2-7	TGCGCCAGCAGCCAAGATGTCGAGCGAACCTACGAGCAGTACTTC	CASSQDVERTYEQYF
TRBV6-1	-	-	TRBJ2-7	TGTGCCAGCAGTGAAGCGGGAGGTGGCTACGAGCAGTACTTC	CASSEAGGGYEQYF
TRBV19	-	TRBD2	TRBJ2-7	TGTGCCAGTAGTCCACTAGCGGACTACGAGCAGTACTTC	CASSPLADYEQYF
TRBV7-9	-	TRBD2	TRBJ2-7	TGTGCCAGCAGCCTCGGACTAGCGGGCTACGAGCAGTACTTC	CASSLGLAGYEQYF
TRBV29-1	once	-	TRBJ2-1	TGCAGCGTTGATTCTGGCGGGAACAATGAGCAGTTCTTC	CSVDSGGNNEQFF
TRBV18	-	-	TRBJ1-1	TGTGCCAGCTCACCAGAAGGGGCAACAATGAACACTGAAGCTTTCTTT	CASSPEGATMNTEAFF
TRBV30	-	-	TRBJ2-7	TGTGCCTGGACCCCCCTACAGCCGTACGAGCAGTACTTC	CAWTPLQPYEQYF
TRBV7-6	-	-	TRBJ1-1	TGTGCCAGCAGCTTGAGTGAGAACACTGAAGCTTTCTTT	CASSLSENTEAFF
TRBV10-3	-	TRBD2	TRBJ2-2	TGTGCCATCAGGCCGGGGGGAGCGAACACCGGGGAGCTGTTTTTT	CAIRPGGANTGELFF
TRBV30	-	TRBD2	TRBJ2-5	TGTGCCTGGAGTGGACTGCCGGGACTAGCGGGAGAAGAGACCCAGTACTTC	CAWSGLPGLAGEETQYF
TRBV5-6	many	-	TRBJ1-2	TGTGCCAGCAGCTATCTGGCAGGGTCGGAAGATGGCTACACCTTC	CASSYLAGSEDGYTF
TRBV5-1	-	-	TRBJ2-1	TGCGCCAGCAGCTTAACCGGGAAAGCTAACAATGAGCAGTTCTTC	CASSLTGKANNEQFF
TRBV29-1	-	-	TRBJ2-3	TGCAGCGGCCGACAGGCAATCACAGATACGCAGTATTTT	CSGRQAITDTQYF
TRBV6-6	-	TRBD2	TRBJ2-1	TGTGCCAGCAGCGAGCGGGGGGGGACTTCTAATGAGCAGTTCTTC	CASSERGGTSNEQFF
TRBV7-8	-	TRBD1	TRBJ1-2	TGTGCCAGCAGCTTAGCGACAGGGGGCGCAAAGGGCTACACCTTC	CASSLATGGAKGYTF
TRBV10-2	-	TRBD2	TRBJ2-1	TGCGCCAGCTCCACACTAGCGGGAGGGAAGAGTGAGCAGTTCTTC	CASSTLAGGKSEQFF
TRBV5-1	-	-	TRBJ2-7	TGCGCCAGCAGCCCTTTTATTGCGGGGAGCTCCTACGAGCAGTACTTC	CASSPFIAGSSYEQYF
TRBV30	-	TRBD1	TRBJ1-4	TGTGCCTGGAGTGTACAGGGGGGTAATGAAAAACTGTTTTTT	CAWSVQGGNEKLFF
TRBV7-2	-	TRBD2	TRBJ2-5	TGTGCCAGCAGCTTAGGCGGGGGGGCCGAGACCCAGTACTTC	CASSLGGGAETQYF
TRBV27	-	TRBD1	TRBJ1-5	TGTGCCAGCAGTTCGGACAGGGTGGGACAGCCCCAGCATTTT	CASSSDRVGQPQHF
TRBV4-2	few	TRBD2	TRBJ2-1	TGTGCCAGCAGCCAAGGAGGACTAGCGGGGAGGAATGAGCAGTTCTTC	CASSQGGLAGRNEQFF
TRBV7-2	-	-	TRBJ2-7	TGTGCCAGCAGCCCCGGTCGAGACAACTACGAGCAGTACTTC	CASSPGRDNYEQYF
TRBV6-4	-	-	TRBJ2-3	TGTGCCAGCAGTGAAGGGACTACAGATACGCAGTATTTT	CASSEGTTDTQYF
TRBV4-1	-	-	TRBJ1-5	TGCGCCAGCAGCCAAGATAGGGGCGGGGAGCCCCAGCATTTT	CASSQDRGGEPQHF
TRBV5-6	-	-	TRBJ1-1	TGTGCCAGCGGTAACAGGATCCCCGTGAACACTGAAGCTTTCTTT	CASGNRIPVNTEAFF
TRBV7-9	few	-	TRBJ2-1	TGTGCCAGCAGCTTAGATGTCGATGAGCAGTTCTTC	CASSLDVDEQFF
TRBV5-1	-	TRBD1	TRBJ2-7	TGCGCCAGCAGCTCGTACAGGGGGCCCTACGAGCAGTACTTC	CASSSYRGPYEQYF
TRBV5-8	-	TRBD2	TRBJ2-7	TGTGCCAGCAGCTTCATAGCGGGAAACTACGAGCAGTACTTC	CASSFIAGNYEQYF
TRBV11-2	-	-	TRBJ2-2	TGTGCCAGCAGCTCTCCGGGAGGGGGCAACACCGGGGAGCTGTTTTTT	CASSSPGGGNTGELFF
TRBV30	-	-	TRBJ2-2	TGTGCCTGGAGTTCCGGTGTTTTCTCGAACACCGGGGAGCTGTTTTTT	CAWSSGVFSNTGELFF
TRBV25-1	-	TRBD1	TRBJ2-7	TGTGCCAGCAGTTTGGCAGGGGGCTACGAGCAGTACTTC	CASSLAGGYEQYF
TRBV30	-	-	TRBJ2-3	TGTGCCTGGGGGCCGGGCGGGTTCACAGATACGCAGTATTTT	CAWGPGGFTDTQYF
TRBV21-1	-	-	TRBJ2-7	TGTGCCAGCAGCCCTCCCGGTTCCTACGAGCAGTACTTC	CASSPPGSYEQYF
TRBV27	-	TRBD1	TRBJ1-5	TGTGCCAGCAGTTCCTCCCAGGGGGCTCGGAGCAATCAGCCCCAGCATTTT	CASSSSQGARSNQPQHF
TRBV19	once	-	TRBJ1-5	TGTGCCAGTAGTATTCGTTCGGGGATGGATCAGCCCCAGCATTTT	CASSIRSGMDQPQHF
TRBV4-2	-	-	TRBJ2-1	TGTGCCAGCAGCCAAGAAAATCCAGGCAATGAGCAGTTCTTC	CASSQENPGNEQFF